The clone carrying this T cell receptor beta chain was counted ten times or more. TCRdb itself ran the RT-PCR reads through MiXCR, one entry per CDR3 protein. The sample has approximately 720,000 distinct CDR3 sequences; more than 13% are singletons. The clonotype comes from a female donor in good health, serving as a healthy control. The specimen sequenced was memory CD4+ T cells from blood.

This CDR3 reads CASSYSFEQYF. In nucleotides, the CDR3 is TGTGCCAGCAGTTACTCGTTCGAGCAGTACTTC. The chain carries TRBV6-2 or TRBV6-3 and TRBJ2-7; D ambiguous. This CDR3 is 11 amino acids long. CDR1 MNHEY and CDR2 SVGEGT come from the germline V gene. V was shortened by 0 bases and J by 6 bases, with 3 bases between the two germline ends.